This T cell receptor (beta chain) was recovered during a study of T cell repertoires in cytomegalovirus infection. The table lists this clonotype with a few counts. Its antigen is unidentified. TCRdb ran MiXCR on the reads and lists one entry per CDR3 protein. The sample shows over 250,000 distinct CDR3 sequences, 22% of them seen only once. V lost 1 base, J lost 7 bases, and 7 bases stayed unmatched. Germline V gene data show CDR1 as SEHNR and CDR2 as FQNEAQ (reference sequence). This CDR3 has 15 residues. This clonotype was obtained from a human donor in good health (CMV status not recorded). Some clones in this sample may be carry-over from other donors' samples. The chain is built from TRBV7-9 and TRBJ2-7; TRBD2 matches at 10 bases. The specimen was cultured PBMCs, collected from culture after CMV antigen stimulation. DNA of the CDR3: TGTGCCAGCAGCTTAGGCCTAGCGGGAGTAAGTGAGCAGTACGTC. Protein product: CASSLGLAGVSEQYV.